One and the same sample provided the 2 T cell receptor beta chains below, sequenced in a study of T cell repertoires in cytomegalovirus infection. MiXCR, run by TCRdb on the reads, gives a single entry per CDR3 protein. Of about 190,000 distinct CDR3 sequences listed, 9.5% are singletons. Sequencing was performed on PBMCs. These receptors were collected from a human donor in good health (CMV status not recorded). Some clones in this sample may be carry-over from other donors' samples.

At least ten counts were recorded for this clonotype. The V and J genes are TRBV20-1 and TRBJ1-1; unclear D gene. The germline V gene has CDR1 DFQATT and CDR2 SNEGSKA (reference sequence). This CDR3 is 12 amino acids long. V lost 0 bases to trimming and J lost 2 bases, with 4 bases between them. CDR3 sequence reads: CSARDLNTEAFF. Written as DNA, the CDR3 is TGCAGTGCTAGAGATTTAAACACTGAAGCTTTCTTT.

This clonotype was seen a few times. The chain is built from TRBV4-3 and TRBJ2-5; D possibly corresponds to TRBD2 (6 bases). V shed 1 base and J shed 5 bases, with 14 bases lying between them. The CDR3 consists of 15 residues. CDR1 is LGHNA, CDR2 YSLEER, per germline. The chain's CDR3 is CASSQVLARGETQYF. CDR3 sequence (DNA): TGCGCCAGCAGCCAAGTCCTAGCGCGCGGGGAGACCCAGTACTTC.